Listed below are T cell receptor beta chains from one sample, sequenced in a study of blood T cells in healthy people across ages. TCRdb ran MiXCR on the 5' RACE reads and lists one entry per CDR3 protein. The sample carries roughly 700,000 distinct CDR3 sequences, just under 25% recorded once. A further study also used this sample, focusing on T cells of mothers and their children.

The sample was blood. The source is a boy aged 5 to 17 in good health. The CDR3 runs from the conserved cysteine through the conserved F or W. Each record gives: D gene, clone size, V gene, J gene, CDR3 protein, CDR3 DNA. D genes are given only for firm matches. Size is stated for part of the rows, as once, few or many counts, or as a class when the clone is expanded.

>-|-|TRBV5-4|TRBJ2-2
CASSLGFRHTGELFF
TGTGCCAGCAGCTTGGGGTTCAGACACACCGGGGAGCTGTTTTTT
>-|few|TRBV7-6|TRBJ2-7
CASSAPGRNYEQYF
TGTGCCAGCAGCGCTCCGGGACGGAACTACGAGCAGTACTTC
>-|-|TRBV28|TRBJ2-7
CASSFFRGWTYEQYF
TGTGCCAGCAGTTTTTTCAGAGGGTGGACTTACGAGCAGTACTTC
>-|-|TRBV5-1|TRBJ2-7
CASSFGVTGLYEQYF
TGCGCCAGCAGCTTCGGAGTGACAGGCTTGTACGAGCAGTACTTC
>-|-|TRBV19|TRBJ1-2
CASSGPVSYGYTF
TGTGCCAGTAGTGGGCCAGTGAGCTATGGCTACACCTTC
>TRBD1|-|TRBV6-1|TRBJ2-5
CASRNAGTGQETQYF
TGTGCCAGCAGGAACGCCGGGACAGGACAAGAGACCCAGTACTTC
>TRBD1|-|TRBV6-6|TRBJ1-2
CASSYSRAGGYGYTF
TGTGCCAGCAGTTACTCGAGGGCAGGGGGATATGGCTACACCTTC
>-|-|TRBV10-3|TRBJ2-7
CAIASGSDEQYF
TGTGCCATAGCCAGCGGTAGCGACGAGCAGTACTTC
>-|few|TRBV29-1|TRBJ2-5
CSAPGFGTTKTQYF
TGCAGCGCTCCGGGATTCGGGACCACTAAGACCCAGTACTTC
>-|many|TRBV6-6|TRBJ2-5
CASGETQETQYF
TGTGCCAGCGGGGAGACTCAAGAGACCCAGTACTTC
>-|-|TRBV12-3/TRBV12-4|TRBJ2-1
CASSDTGGPYTYNERFF
TGTGCCAGCAGTGATACTGGGGGCCCCTATACCTACAATGAGCGGTTCTTC
>-|-|TRBV7-9|TRBJ1-4
CASSPGTGRREGLFF
TGTGCCAGCAGCCCAGGGACCGGTAGAAGGGAAGGACTGTTTTTT
>-|few|TRBV29-1|TRBJ2-5
CSVGRLLQETQYF
TGCAGCGTTGGCCGTCTCTTACAAGAGACCCAGTACTTC